These 7 T cell receptor beta chains were sequenced from one sample in a study of OX40 agonist ivuxolimab in advanced cancers. The protocol was immunoSEQ multiplex PCR, while the TCRdb copy is restricted to in-frame clones and leaves out a portion. In the table there are roughly 87,000 clones, 91% of which are singletons. The material sequenced was CD4+ or CD8+ T cells sorted from blood, taken in a trial of the OX40 agonist ivuxolimab. All receptors derive from an adult with an advanced solid tumor such as melanoma, head and neck, liver or kidney cancer.

Only a few counts were recorded for this clone. This rearrangement joins TRBV27 to TRBJ1-5, with 8 bases that match TRBD1. Germline lookup yields CDR1 MNHEY and CDR2 SMNVEV (reference sequence). The junction had 6 bases not matched to a gene; V was cut back by 6 bases and J by 5 bases. This CDR3 is 14 amino acids long. The CDR3 DNA follows: TGTGCCAGCAGCGACAGGGGCCCTTATCAGCCCCAGCATTTT. The encoded protein is CASSDRGPYQPQHF.

This chain joins TRBV27 and TRBJ2-1, with D perhaps TRBD2 (6 bases). This CDR3 contains 15 residues. Per the germline V gene, CDR1 is MNHEY and CDR2 is SMNVEV (reference sequence). Trimming removed 4 bases from V and 4 bases from J, with 14 bases in between. This CDR3 is CASSSGVQGYNEQFF. CDR3 in DNA: TGTGCCAGCAGTTCGGGGGTCCAAGGGTACAATGAGCAGTTCTTC.

This clone was recorded a few times. J is TRBJ1-1 and V is TRBV15, with no clear D. V lost 0 bases and J lost 4, with 12 bases in between. Per the germline V gene, CDR1 is LNHNV and CDR2 is YYDKDF (reference sequence). The CDR3 has 15 amino acids. The CDR3 protein is CATSRDLGGSTEAFF. DNA of the CDR3: TGTGCCACCAGCAGAGATTTGGGAGGGTCCACTGAAGCTTTCTTT.

V is TRBV27 and J is TRBJ2-3; D remains unclear. Germline V gives CDR1 MNHEY, CDR2 SMNVEV (reference sequence). The CDR3 totals 13 residues. V lost 2 bases, J lost 2 bases, and 5 bases lay in between. DNA of the CDR3: TGTGCCAGCAGTTTACCTCACACAGATACGCAGTATTTT. Its translation is CASSLPHTDTQYF.

This clone showed up just once. The V and J genes are TRBV30 and TRBJ1-5; unclear D gene. Germline assignment: CDR1 GTSNPN and CDR2 SVGIG (reference sequence). This CDR3 region has 12 residues. The germline V and J ends were trimmed by 4 bases and 11 bases, with 15 bases remaining between them. CDR3 amino acids: CAWMGSRGTQHF. The CDR3 DNA sequence: TGTGCCTGGATGGGATCCAGAGGAACCCAGCATTTT.

The rearrangement uses TRBV15 and TRBJ1-5; D remains unclear. Germline V gene data show CDR1 as LNHNV and CDR2 as YYDKDF (reference sequence). This CDR3 is built from 12 residues. Trimming shortened V by 1 base and J by 6 bases, and 4 bases separated the two germline ends. The CDR3 protein is CATSRAGQPQHF. In nucleotides, the CDR3 is TGTGCCACCAGCAGAGCCGGTCAGCCCCAGCATTTT.

This clone was observed many times. The chain carries TRBV27 and TRBJ2-5, with D perhaps TRBD1 (6 bases). The germline gives CDR1 MNHEY, CDR2 SMNVEV (reference sequence). The germline V and J ends were trimmed by 5 bases and 6 bases, with 22 bases remaining between them. The CDR3 has 16 amino acids. The DNA for the CDR3 is TGTGCCAGCAGTACACGGACCAGGGGACCGCGAAAGACCCAGTACTTC. As protein: CASSTRTRGPRKTQYF.